This T cell receptor beta chain was sequenced during a study of OX40 agonist ivuxolimab in advanced cancers. Study-level background: Patients were dosed with the agonistic anti-OX40 (CD134) antibody ivuxolimab. The dose of intravenous ivuxolimab that patients received every 2 weeks ranged from 0.01 to 10 mg/kg. The study reported partial responses in three patients: one hepatocellular carcinoma, two cutaneous melanoma.

Sequencing used immunoSEQ multiplex PCR; TCRdb keeps in-frame clones, though not all of them. The sample lists under 80,000 clones, roughly 90% seen once, with over 15% in the top ten. V dropped 3 bases and J dropped 0 bases, with 11 bases sitting between them. Germline lookup yields CDR1 SGDLS and CDR2 YYNGEE. This CDR3 spans 15 amino acids. Study-wide points: Doses of 0.1 to 3.0 mg/kg were accompanied by clonal expansion of CD4+ and CD8+ blood T cells by week 6.

In the case of this clone: Its matching antigen is unknown.

The V call is TRBV9, the J call TRBJ2-3; no firm D call. This sequence was found in an adult with an advanced solid tumor such as melanoma, head and neck, liver or kidney cancer. This material consisted of CD4+ or CD8+ T cells sorted from blood, taken in a trial of the OX40 agonist ivuxolimab. The CDR3 region has the DNA TGTGCCAGCAGCGGAGGTGGGCGGAGCACAGATACGCAGTATTTT. Its translation is CASSGGGRSTDTQYF.